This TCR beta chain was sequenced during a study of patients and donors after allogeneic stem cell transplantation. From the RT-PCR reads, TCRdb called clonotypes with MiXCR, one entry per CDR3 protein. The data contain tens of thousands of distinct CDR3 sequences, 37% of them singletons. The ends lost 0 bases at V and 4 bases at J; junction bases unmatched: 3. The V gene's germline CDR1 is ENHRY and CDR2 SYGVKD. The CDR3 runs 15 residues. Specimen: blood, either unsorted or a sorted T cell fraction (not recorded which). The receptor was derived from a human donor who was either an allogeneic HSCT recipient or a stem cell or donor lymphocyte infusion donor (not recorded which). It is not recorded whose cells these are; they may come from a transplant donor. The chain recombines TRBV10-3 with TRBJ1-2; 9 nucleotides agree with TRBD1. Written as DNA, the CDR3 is TGTGCCATCAGTGAGTCCCGACAGGGGGTCTATGGCTACACCTTC. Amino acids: CAISESRQGVYGYTF.